The clone carrying this T cell receptor beta chain was detected only once. What it binds is not known. Germline lookup yields CDR1 MDHEN and CDR2 SYDVKM. V lost 5 bases, J lost 5 bases, and 10 bases stayed unmatched. CDR3 length: 15 residues. With random hexamers, 0.5 to 1 ug RNA was reverse transcribed. TCRdb used MiXCR to reprocess the immunoSEQ multiplex PCR reads, holding one entry per CDR3 protein. The profile shows a few hundred thousand distinct CDR3 sequences, approximately 85% of them singletons. These data are taken from a study of CD8 T cells in Susac syndrome. Study results and caveats: As the study acknowledged, the number of individuals in its TCR sequencing and HLA analysis was relatively small.

The origin of this receptor is a human donor with multiple sclerosis. Specimen: CD8+ T cells from PBMCs. V is TRBV28 and J is TRBJ2-5; 8 bases align to TRBD2. The CDR3 protein is CASSPTSVRSETQYF. The CDR3 DNA reads as TGTGCCAGCAGTCCGACTAGCGTTCGGTCGGAGACCCAGTACTTC. Looking up the rest from reference TRBV28 and TRBJ2-5 gives the full variable domain: DVKVTQSSRYLVKRTGEKVFLECVQDMDHENMFWYRQDPGLGLRLIYFSYDVKMKEKGDIPEGYSVSREKKERFSLILESASTNQTSMYLCASSPTSVRSETQYFGPGTRLLVL.